This T cell receptor (beta chain) was captured in a study of blood T cell repertoires in COVID-19. At the level of the study: Samples of COVID-19 (acute and convalescent) were obtained from the United States, Italy and Spain. Sources were T cells, B-cell-depleted T cells, or PBMCs; the material itself was cDNA or gDNA.

The V gene's germline CDR1 is GTSNPN and CDR2 SVGIG (reference sequence). Trimming left V 7 bases short and J 3 bases short, with 14 bases between. The CDR3 runs 13 residues. The table came from immunoSEQ multiplex PCR; TCRdb's copy has only in-frame clones and leaves some out. Here the sample spans approximately 54,000 clones, 65% to 90% being singletons. Sequences were obtained from peripheral blood. This clonotype was sampled from a human donor in a cohort sampled during active COVID-19. The chain links TRBV30 to TRBJ2-3; weak D call: TRBD2 (6 bases). In nucleotides, the CDR3 is TGTGCCTCTGCACCCGGGACTACAGATACGCAGTATTTT. Encoded protein: CASAPGTTDTQYF.